This T cell receptor beta chain is drawn from a study of T cell repertoires in cytomegalovirus infection. Study summary: CMV infection and matching HLA type were both indicated by public TCR beta signatures.

The V segment lost 8 bases and the J segment 7 bases; nucleotides outside the gene matches: 17. From germline, CDR1 is MDHEN and CDR2 SYDVKM. The length of the CDR3 is 16 residues. TCRdb used MiXCR to reprocess the reads, holding one entry per CDR3 protein. The top ten hold less than 15% of the sample, which has about 310,000 distinct CDR3 sequences, 20% to 25% seen once. Note on this clonotype: What it binds is not known.

This specimen consisted of cultured PBMCs, obtained from culture after CMV antigen stimulation. The rearrangement uses TRBV28 and TRBJ2-5; 9 bases fit TRBD2. This TCR derives from a human donor in good health (CMV status not recorded). Some clones in this sample may be carry-over from other donors' samples. CDR3: CASWGLAGDGTGTQYF. The CDR3 DNA reads as TGTGCCAGCTGGGGACTAGCTGGGGATGGAACGGGGACCCAGTACTTC.